Listed here is a single T cell receptor beta chain. The data were taken from a study of blood T cell repertoires in COVID-19. On the study more broadly: Sample material is recorded as cDNA or gDNA derived from T cells, B-cell-depleted T cells, or PBMCs.

V was pared by 6 bases and J by 3 bases, with 12 bases between. CDR1 is SGHTA, CDR2 FQGNSA, per germline. The CDR3 extends over 14 amino acids. Original analysis: Estimated nucleated cell counts came from reference gene primer amplification. The data were produced by immunoSEQ multiplex PCR, yet TCRdb's version contains in-frame clones alone and is incomplete. Clone size and V and J calls were adopted from that table, with D and trimming inferred from the DNA. The sample has about 55,000 clones; roughly 87% are singletons. V and J are TRBV7-2 and TRBJ1-5, with D uncertain. The TCR comes from a man in his forties or fifties with COVID-19, enrolled during active disease. The source material was peripheral blood. DNA of the CDR3: TGTGCCAGCAGAAACCGGGGAAACAATCAGCCCCAGCATTTT. It codes for CASRNRGNNQPQHF. Combining the CDR3 with reference TRBV7-2 and TRBJ1-5 gives the whole variable domain GAGVSQSPSNKVTEKGKDVELRCDPISGHTALYWYRQSLGQGLEFLIYFQGNSAPDKSGLPSDRFSAERTGGSVSTLTIQRTQQEDSAVYLCASRNRGNNQPQHFGDGTRLSIL.